Below, 20 T cell receptor beta chains from the same sample are listed, as sequenced in a study of T cells in localized non-small cell lung cancer (dated by TCRdb to between 2020 and 2021). Receptor libraries were prepared by the immunoSEQ multiplex PCR assay. The immuneACCESS repertoire file appears here via TCRdb, limited to in-frame rearrangements. These files lack a portion of the clones; in checked studies, under half of the deficit traces to unresolved V genes, and the cause of the others is not known. For this sample there are 31,000 or so clones; 80% appear just once. About 15% of the sample comes from the top ten. Sequencing was performed on peripheral blood, taken before any cancer treatment. These receptors were collected from a male donor at least 60 years old with stage III squamous cell lung carcinoma.

This clone appeared once. The rearrangement joins TRBV7-2 to TRBJ1-2; 7 bases are a match to TRBD1. Germline V CDR1 and CDR2: SGHTA, FQGNSA. CDR3 length equals 15 residues. V trimming: 1 base; J trimming: 3 bases; junction bases outside the gene matches: 5. CDR3 protein: CASSLVSGGDYGYTF. Here the CDR3 DNA reads TGTGCCAGCAGCTTAGTTTCAGGGGGAGACTATGGCTACACCTTC.

The V gene is TRBV7-3, the J gene TRBJ2-1; 7 positions match TRBD2. Germline CDR1 reads SGHTA; CDR2 reads FQGTGA. This CDR3 has 13 amino acids. V shed 2 bases and J 5 bases; nucleotides not matched to a gene: 0. The CDR3 spells CASSLAGDNEQFF. As DNA, the CDR3 is TGTGCCAGCAGCTTAGCGGGAGACAATGAGCAGTTCTTC.

The chain links TRBV14 to TRBJ2-1, with D perhaps matching TRBD1 or TRBD2 (5 bases each). The CDR3 contains 12 residues. From germline, CDR1 is SGHDN and CDR2 FVKESK. The V and J ends lost 4 bases and 15 bases respectively, with 16 bases between them. The CDR3 bases are TGTGCCAGCAGCCCAGTGGGGGTTAGCCGGTTCTTC. It yields the protein CASSPVGVSRFF.

The genes are TRBV11-2 and TRBJ1-1; the match to TRBD1 covers 7 bases. The germline gives CDR1 SGHAT, CDR2 FQNNGV. This CDR3 contains 11 residues. Trimming cost V 5 bases and J 10 bases; bases outside gene matches: 4. The DNA for the CDR3 is TGTGCCAGCAGCCCGACAGGGAGAGCTTTCTTT. Translation gives CASSPTGRAFF.

The V gene is TRBV18, the J gene TRBJ1-1; D might be TRBD1 (5 bases). CDR1 is KGHSH, CDR2 LQKENI, per germline. The CDR3 is 13 residues long. Trimming shortened V by 2 bases and J by 3 bases, and 7 bases separated the two germline ends. The CDR3 loop is CASSPMGDTEAFF. The CDR3 bases are TGTGCCAGCTCACCAATGGGGGACACTGAAGCTTTCTTT.

J is TRBJ2-7 and V is TRBV6-5; 7 bases are shared with TRBD1. There are 12 residues in the CDR3. Germline loops: CDR1 MNHEY, CDR2 SVGAGI. V was pared by 4 bases and J by 4 bases, with 1 base of the junction left unmatched. CDR3 nucleotide sequence: TGTGCCAGCAGTTTCAGGGGGTACGAGCAGTACTTC. It is translated as CASSFRGYEQYF.

The J gene is TRBJ2-6, the V gene TRBV12-5; D gene ambiguous. Trimming cost V 6 bases and J 1 base, with 4 bases left between them. Germline V gene sequence: CDR1 LGHNT, CDR2 FRNRAP. The CDR3 extends over 13 amino acids. The CDR3 region is CASGRSGANVLTF. CDR3 nucleotides: TGTGCTAGTGGCCGTTCTGGGGCCAACGTCCTGACTTTC. Drawing the rest from reference TRBV12-5 and TRBJ2-6, the complete variable domain is DARVTQTPRHKVTEMGQEVTMRCQPILGHNTVFWYRQTMMQGLELLAYFRNRAPLDDSGMPKDRFSAEMPDATLATLKIQPSEPRDSAVYFCASGRSGANVLTFGAGSRLTVL.

The genes are TRBV6-6 and TRBJ2-5; tentative D call: TRBD2 (7 bases). The V and J ends lost 4 bases and 0 bases respectively, with 12 bases between them. Germline V gives CDR1 MNHNY, CDR2 SVGAGI (reference sequence). The CDR3 loop spans 15 amino acids. CDR3 sequence reads: CASSLQGGYQETQYF. DNA for the CDR3: TGTGCCAGCAGTTTACAGGGAGGGTACCAAGAGACCCAGTACTTC.

Only one count was recorded for this clone. The V call is TRBV7-9, the J call TRBJ2-4; no definite D call. V was pared by 7 bases and J by 1 base, with 8 bases between. CDR3 length equals 13 residues. From germline, CDR1 is SEHNR and CDR2 FQNEAQ (reference sequence). The CDR3 DNA sequence: TGTGCCAGCAACTCTGGGGCCAAAAACATTCAGTACTTC. As protein: CASNSGAKNIQYF.

J is TRBJ1-4 and V is TRBV9; D is unresolved. Trimming took 2 bases from V and 5 from J, leaving 13 bases between them. Germline V lookup: CDR1 SGDLS, CDR2 YYNGEE. The CDR3 length is 15 residues. The CDR3 sequence: CASSVLPNENEKLFF. Here the CDR3 DNA reads TGTGCCAGCAGCGTCCTACCTAATGAGAATGAAAAACTGTTTTTT. Complete variable domain (other parts from reference TRBV9 and TRBJ1-4): DSGVTQTPKHLITATGQRVTLRCSPRSGDLSVYWYQQSLDQGLQFLIQYYNGEERAKGNILERFSAQQFPDLHSELNLSSLELGDSALYFCASSVLPNENEKLFFGSGTQLSVL.

The chain is built from TRBV18 and TRBJ1-1; 7 bases align to TRBD1. Trimming took 5 bases from V and 4 from J; bases not matched to a gene: 7. The CDR3 has 14 amino acids. Germline V gene sequence: CDR1 KGHSH, CDR2 LQKENI. CDR3: CASSSKTGATEAFF. Here the CDR3 DNA reads TGTGCCAGCTCAAGCAAAACAGGGGCCACTGAAGCTTTCTTT.

By share, this clone counts as medium-sized. The rearrangement links TRBV6-6 to TRBJ2-7, with 7 positions matching TRBD1. The germline CDR1 and CDR2 sequences are MNHNY and SVGAGI (reference sequence). CDR3 length: 14 amino acids. V lost 2 bases, J lost 5 bases, and 6 bases stayed unmatched. CDR3 coding DNA: TGTGCCAGCAGTTACAGGGAAGGGGGCCACGAGCAGTACTTC. Its translation: CASSYREGGHEQYF.

This clone was counted once. V usage is TRBV2 and J usage is TRBJ1-1, with D unclear. Looked up from germline, CDR1 is SNHLY and CDR2 is FYNNEI. This CDR3 spans 15 amino acids. V was shortened by 2 bases and J by 0 bases, with 10 bases between the two germline ends. The CDR3, as DNA: TGTGCCAGCAGTGAATTGGGGAATATGAACACTGAAGCTTTCTTT. It encodes CASSELGNMNTEAFF.

The rearrangement joins TRBV11-1 to TRBJ2-5; D may be TRBD2 (6 bases). The germline V gene has CDR1 SGHAT and CDR2 FQDESV (reference sequence). This CDR3 is 14 amino acids long. V was trimmed by 1 base and J by 5 bases, leaving 11 bases between them. The CDR3 bases are TGTGCCAGCAGCTTAGGACTAGTGATGGAGACCCAGTACTTC. Protein sequence: CASSLGLVMETQYF.

The chain has TRBV5-1 and TRBJ2-2; 11 bases map to TRBD2. V lost 4 bases to trimming and J lost 6 bases; unmatched junction nucleotides: 17. This CDR3 comprises 19 residues. The germline V gene encodes CDR1 SGHRS and CDR2 YFSETQ. CDR3 in amino acids: CASSIRLAGSGLNAGELFF. CDR3 DNA sequence: TGCGCCAGCAGCATTCGACTAGCGGGGTCAGGTCTCAATGCCGGGGAGCTGTTTTTT.

The chain recombines TRBV6-5 with TRBJ1-3, with D uncertain. V gave up 0 bases and J gave up 0 bases, with 9 bases separating them. This CDR3 has 16 residues. CDR1 is MNHEY and CDR2 is SVGAGI in the germline V gene. CDR3 in DNA: TGTGCCAGCAGTTACTCCCAGTTCTCCTCTGGAAACACCATATATTTT. It translates to CASSYSQFSSGNTIYF.

The CDR3 nucleotides are TGTGCCAGCAGCTTGGAAGTAGTGGGCACCGGGGAGCTGTTTTTT. Protein sequence: CASSLEVVGTGELFF. The chain is built from TRBV7-2 and TRBJ2-2; no clear D. This CDR3 has 15 residues. Trimming left V 3 bases short and J 4 bases short, with 12 bases between. The V gene's germline CDR1 is SGHTA and CDR2 FQGNSA.

The chain employs TRBV6-5 and TRBJ1-4, with 10 bases fitting TRBD1. The CDR3 length is 15 residues. V lost 0 bases to trimming and J lost 11 bases; unmatched junction nucleotides: 6. Germline CDR1 is MNHEY and CDR2 is SVGAGI. CDR3: CASSYSTGGFGKLFF. CDR3 bases: TGTGCCAGCAGTTACTCGACAGGGGGCTTCGGGAAACTGTTTTTT.

The chain's CDR3 is CASSLPGLANEQFF. In DNA form, the CDR3 reads TGCGCCAGCAGCCTCCCGGGACTAGCAAATGAGCAGTTCTTC. The rearrangement links TRBV4-1 to TRBJ2-1, with 9 bases that match TRBD2. The CDR3 consists of 14 residues. V lost 4 bases to trimming and J lost 7 bases; unmatched junction nucleotides: 5. Germline values: CDR1 MGHRA, CDR2 YSYEKL.

The genes are TRBV7-8 and TRBJ1-1; weak D call: TRBD1 (5 bases). V shed 7 bases and J shed 1 base, with 13 bases lying between them. The CDR3 sequence is 14 residues long. Per germline, CDR1 SGHVS and CDR2 FQNEAQ. In DNA, the CDR3 is TGTGCCAGCATGTGGCAGGGCGGGAACACTGAAGCTTTCTTT. Translated, it gives CASMWQGGNTEAFF.